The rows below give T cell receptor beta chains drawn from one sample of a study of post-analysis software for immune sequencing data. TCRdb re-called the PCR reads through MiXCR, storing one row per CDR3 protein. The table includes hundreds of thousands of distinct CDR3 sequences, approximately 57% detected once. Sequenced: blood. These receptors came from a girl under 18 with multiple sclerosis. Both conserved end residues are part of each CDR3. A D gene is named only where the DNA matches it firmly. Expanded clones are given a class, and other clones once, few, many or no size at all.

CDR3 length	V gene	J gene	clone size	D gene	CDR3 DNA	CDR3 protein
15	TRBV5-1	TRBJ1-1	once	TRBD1	TGCGCCAGCAGCTTGGAGGGCAGGGGGCACGGAGAAGCTTTCTTT	CASSLEGRGHGEAFF
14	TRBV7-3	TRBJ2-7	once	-	TGTGCCGGCAGCTTAGACGGCCAGAGATACGAGCAGTACTTC	CAGSLDGQRYEQYF
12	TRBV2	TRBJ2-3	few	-	TGTGCCAGGCTGGAGCCCACAGATACGCAGTATTTT	CARLEPTDTQYF
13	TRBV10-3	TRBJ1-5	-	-	TGTGCCATCAGTGCGGATCGTCATCAGCCCCAGCATTTT	CAISADRHQPQHF
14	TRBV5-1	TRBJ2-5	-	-	TGCGCCAGCAGGCTTGGGGCTCCGGGGGAGACCCAGTACTTC	CASRLGAPGETQYF
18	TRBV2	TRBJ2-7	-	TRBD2	TGTGCCAGCAGTTTTCCCGATGGGACTAAGGCGACCTCCTACGAGCAGTACTTC	CASSFPDGTKATSYEQYF
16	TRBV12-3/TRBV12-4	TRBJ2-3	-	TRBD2	TGTGCCAGCAGCCTCATAGGACTAGCGGTGGCAGATACGCAGTATTTT	CASSLIGLAVADTQYF
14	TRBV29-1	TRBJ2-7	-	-	TGCAGCGTGAAGAAGGGTTACGGTTCCTACGAGCAGTACTTC	CSVKKGYGSYEQYF
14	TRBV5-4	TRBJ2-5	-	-	TGTGCCAGCAGCCCCCCGGACAGCCCCCCGGCCCAGTACTTC	CASSPPDSPPAQYF
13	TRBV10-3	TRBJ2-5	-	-	TGTGCCATCAGTATGGCAGGGGCGGAGACCCAGTACTTC	CAISMAGAETQYF
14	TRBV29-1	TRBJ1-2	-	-	TGCAGCGTCAGCCAGGGATGGCGTGGCTATGGCTACACCTTC	CSVSQGWRGYGYTF
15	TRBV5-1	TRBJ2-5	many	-	TGCGCCAGCAGCTTGGCGGCGACACCGCGAGAGACCCAGTACTTC	CASSLAATPRETQYF
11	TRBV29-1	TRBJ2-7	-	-	TGCAGCGTAGGGCAACGGTGCGAGCAGTACTTC	CSVGQRCEQYF
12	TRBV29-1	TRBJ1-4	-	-	TGCAGCGCCTCAGAGTCCTATGAAAAACTGTTTTTT	CSASESYEKLFF
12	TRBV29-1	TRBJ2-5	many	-	TGCAGCGTCCCACAGGGACAAGAGACCCAGTACTTC	CSVPQGQETQYF
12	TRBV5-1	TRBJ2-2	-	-	TGCGCCAGCAGGAAGGGGACCGGGGAGCTGTTTTTT	CASRKGTGELFF
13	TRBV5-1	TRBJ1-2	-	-	TGCGCCAGCAGCTTGGATCCCAGGGATGGCTACACCTTC	CASSLDPRDGYTF
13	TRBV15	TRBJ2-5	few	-	TGTGCCACCAGCAGAGCTACAACGGAGACCCAGTACTTC	CATSRATTETQYF
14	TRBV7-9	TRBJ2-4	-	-	TGTGCCAGCAGCGTTACGGGTAGGGGCTGGGAGCAGTACTTC	CASSVTGRGWEQYF
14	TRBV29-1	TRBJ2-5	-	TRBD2	TGCAGCGTTGAAGGAGGAGCGGGAGTAGAGACCCAGTACTTC	CSVEGGAGVETQYF
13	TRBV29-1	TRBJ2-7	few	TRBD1	TGCAGCGTTGATCACAGGGGGGCTGACGAGCAGTACTTC	CSVDHRGADEQYF
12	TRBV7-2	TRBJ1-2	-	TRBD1	TGTGCCAGCACCAGGGGGGACTATGGCTACACCTTC	CASTRGDYGYTF
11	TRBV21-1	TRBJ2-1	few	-	TGTGCCAGCAGGACGGGGGGGGAGCAGTTCTTC	CASRTGGEQFF
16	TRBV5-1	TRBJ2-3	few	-	TGCGCCAGCAGCATACATGCCTTAAAACACACAGATACGCAGTATTTT	CASSIHALKHTDTQYF
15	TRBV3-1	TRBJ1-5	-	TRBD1	TGTGCCAGCAGCCAAACAGGGGGCGAAGGACAGCCCCAGCATTTT	CASSQTGGEGQPQHF
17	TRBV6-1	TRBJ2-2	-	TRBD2	TGTGCCAGCAGTCGCGGAGGACTAGCGACTTACACCGGGGAGCTGTTTTTT	CASSRGGLATYTGELFF
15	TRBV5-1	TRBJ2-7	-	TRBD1	TGCGCCAGCAGTCTACCCTGGGACAGACCCTACGAGCAGTACTTC	CASSLPWDRPYEQYF
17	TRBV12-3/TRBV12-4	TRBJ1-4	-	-	TGTGCCAGCAGTTTGGCGCAATCGGCAGGGGCTAATGAAAAACTGTTTTTT	CASSLAQSAGANEKLFF
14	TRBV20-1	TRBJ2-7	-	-	TGCAGTGCTAGCGACGCCAATTTAGTCAACGAGCAGTACTTC	CSASDANLVNEQYF
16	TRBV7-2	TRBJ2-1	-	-	TGTGCCAGCAGCTTATATGGCGGTAGCTCCTACAATGAGCAGTTCTTC	CASSLYGGSSYNEQFF
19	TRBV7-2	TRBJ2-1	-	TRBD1	TGTGCCAGCAGCTTATTTTCGGGACAGGGGGCGAACACCTACAATGAGCAGTTCTTC	CASSLFSGQGANTYNEQFF
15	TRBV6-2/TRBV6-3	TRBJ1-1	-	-	TGTGCCAGCTCAATGGGGCAGCCCTTGAACACTGAAGCTTTCTTT	CASSMGQPLNTEAFF
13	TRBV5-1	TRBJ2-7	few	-	TGCGCCAGCAGCTGGTCACAAACCTACGAGCAGTACTTC	CASSWSQTYEQYF
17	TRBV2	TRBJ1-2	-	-	TGTGCCAGCAGTATAGACTCGATTTATCAGGGTTTTGATGGCTACACCTTC	CASSIDSIYQGFDGYTF
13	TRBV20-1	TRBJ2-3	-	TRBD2	TGCAGTGCTAGCCGGGAGGGAAGAGATACGCAGTATTTT	CSASREGRDTQYF
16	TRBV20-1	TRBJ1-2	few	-	TGCAGTGCTAGAGATAGGGGCAGGGGCCGTTTCTATGGCTACACCTTC	CSARDRGRGRFYGYTF
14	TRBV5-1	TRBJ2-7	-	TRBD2	TGCGCCAGCAGCGAGAGCGGGAGGCCCTACGAGCAGTACTTC	CASSESGRPYEQYF
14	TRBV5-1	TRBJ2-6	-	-	TGCGCCAGCATCCCTGCCCCGGGGGCCAACGTCCTGACTTTC	CASIPAPGANVLTF
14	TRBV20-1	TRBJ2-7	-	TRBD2	TGCAGTGCTAGAAGCGGGAGCCGTTCCTACGAGCAGTACTTC	CSARSGSRSYEQYF
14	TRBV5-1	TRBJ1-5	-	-	TGCGCCAGCAGCTTGGGGAATCCGGGTCAGCCCCAGCATTTT	CASSLGNPGQPQHF
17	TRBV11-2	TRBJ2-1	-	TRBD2	TGTGCCAGCACGTGGGGGACTAGCGGGAAGAGGTACAATGAGCAGTTCTTC	CASTWGTSGKRYNEQFF
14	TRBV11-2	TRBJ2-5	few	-	TGTGCCAGCAGCTTAGGTTACAGGGAGGAGACCCAGTACTTC	CASSLGYREETQYF
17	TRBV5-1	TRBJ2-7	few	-	TGCGCCAGCAGCGAGCACCCGGACGGCCCAGCCTCCTACGAGCAGTACTTC	CASSEHPDGPASYEQYF
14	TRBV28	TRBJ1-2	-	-	TGTGCCAGCAGAGATACAGGGAACGGCTATGGCTACACCTTC	CASRDTGNGYGYTF
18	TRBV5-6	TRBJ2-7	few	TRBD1	TGTGCCAGCAGCTTGGGGGGACAGGGCTTAATATCTTTCTACGAGCAGTACTTC	CASSLGGQGLISFYEQYF
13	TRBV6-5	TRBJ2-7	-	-	TGTGCCAGCAGTTATCGCTTAGCCTACGAGCAGTACTTC	CASSYRLAYEQYF
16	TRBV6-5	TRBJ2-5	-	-	TGTGCCAGCAGTTACTTTCAGACGGGCGTAGGGGAGACCCAGTACTTC	CASSYFQTGVGETQYF
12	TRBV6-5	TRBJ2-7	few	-	TGTGCCAGCAGTTACTCGGGCAGCGAGCAGTACTTC	CASSYSGSEQYF